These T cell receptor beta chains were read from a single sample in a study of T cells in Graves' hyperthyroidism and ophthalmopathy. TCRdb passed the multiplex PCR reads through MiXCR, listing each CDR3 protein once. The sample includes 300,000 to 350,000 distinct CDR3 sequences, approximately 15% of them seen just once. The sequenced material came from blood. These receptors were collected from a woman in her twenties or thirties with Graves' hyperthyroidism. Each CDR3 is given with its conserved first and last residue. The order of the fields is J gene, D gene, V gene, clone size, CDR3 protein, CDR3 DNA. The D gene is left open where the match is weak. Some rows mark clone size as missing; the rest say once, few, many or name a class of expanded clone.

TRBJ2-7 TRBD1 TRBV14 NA CASSPVQGSEQYF TGTGCCAGCAGCCCCGTACAGGGGTCCGAGCAGTACTTC
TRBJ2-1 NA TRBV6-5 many CASSYSKGRNEQFF TGTGCCAGCAGTTACTCGAAGGGGCGGAATGAGCAGTTCTTC
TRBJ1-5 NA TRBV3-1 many CASSQDRTVSPQHF TGTGCCAGCAGCCAAGATAGGACCGTTAGTCCCCAGCATTTT
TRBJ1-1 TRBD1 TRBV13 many CAIRNWTGVATEAFF TGTGCCATCCGTAATTGGACAGGGGTGGCCACTGAAGCTTTCTTT
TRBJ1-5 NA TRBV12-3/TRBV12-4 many CASSMNRANQPQHF TGTGCCAGCAGTATGAACAGGGCCAATCAGCCCCAGCATTTT
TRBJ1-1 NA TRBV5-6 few CASSFGSKGTEAFF TGTGCCAGCAGCTTCGGCAGTAAGGGCACTGAAGCTTTCTTT
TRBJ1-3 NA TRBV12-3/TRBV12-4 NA CASSPTDSGNTIYF TGTGCCAGCAGCCCGACTGACTCTGGAAACACCATATATTTT
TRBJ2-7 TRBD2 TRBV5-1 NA CASSHTSGREADEQYF TGCGCCAGCAGCCACACTAGCGGGAGGGAGGCAGACGAGCAGTACTTC
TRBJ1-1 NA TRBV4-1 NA CASSQDKWADTEAFF TGCGCCAGCAGCCAAGATAAGTGGGCGGACACTGAAGCTTTCTTT
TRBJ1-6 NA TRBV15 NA CATSKDNSPLHF TGTGCCACCAGTAAGGATAATTCACCCCTCCACTTT
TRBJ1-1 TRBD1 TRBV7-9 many CASDRGNTEAFF TGTGCCAGCGACAGGGGGAACACTGAAGCTTTCTTT
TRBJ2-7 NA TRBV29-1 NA CSVVIRGSTYEQYF TGCAGCGTTGTGATCCGAGGGTCAACCTACGAGCAGTACTTC